This T cell receptor (beta chain) was observed in a study of blood T cell repertoires in COVID-19. V dropped 5 bases and J dropped 1 base, with 16 bases sitting between them. The CDR3 loop spans 15 amino acids. Germline V gives CDR1 SQVTM, CDR2 ANQGSEA. Those enrolled, adults aged roughly 18 to 100 years, came from about two dozen US areas. Using immunoSEQ multiplex PCR, the repertoire was profiled, and TCRdb retains in-frame clones only, with some absent. The sample has approximately 310,000 clones, approximately 83% seen once; the top ten hold under 2.5%. This clonotype was sampled from a young man who had recovered from COVID-19. This rearrangement joins TRBV29-1 to TRBJ2-3; unclear D gene. The sample consisted of PBMCs or T cells enriched from blood (not recorded which). The CDR3 here is CSVRSSQEGTDTQYF. DNA of the CDR3: TGCAGCGTTCGCAGTTCGCAGGAAGGCACAGATACGCAGTATTTT.